Listed here are 20 T cell receptor beta chains from one sample, sequenced in a study of blood T cell repertoires in COVID-19 (dated by TCRdb to about 2020). Library creation used the immunoSEQ multiplex PCR assay. The clones in this table, taken by TCRdb from immuneACCESS, are in-frame only. Not every clone is retained; where verified, under half of the shortfall comes from an unresolved V gene, and the cause of the rest is unknown. A total of approximately 210,000 clones appear in this sample, roughly 76% of them only once. The top ten clones comprise approximately 5.4% of the sample. Sample: peripheral blood. The source of these receptors is a human donor in a cohort sampled during active COVID-19.

This clone was counted between two and nine times. The rearrangement links TRBV30 to TRBJ2-1; 7 nucleotides match TRBD2. This CDR3 is 13 amino acids long. Per the germline V gene, CDR1 is GTSNPN and CDR2 is SVGIG (reference sequence). V gave up 5 bases and J gave up 3 bases; unmatched junction bases: 4. CDR3 in DNA: TGTGCCTGGGCTAGCGGACTCTACAATGAGCAGTTCTTC. This sequence encodes CAWASGLYNEQFF.

The V gene is TRBV9, the J gene TRBJ2-7, with TRBD2 identical over 7 bases. Germline loops: CDR1 SGDLS, CDR2 YYNGEE. The CDR3 is 15 residues long. Trimming removed 0 bases from V and 3 bases from J; junction bases left unmatched: 6. This CDR3 is CASSVAGAGHYEQYF. The CDR3 DNA reads TGTGCCAGCAGCGTAGCGGGAGCGGGGCACTACGAGCAGTACTTC.

The CDR3 here is CASSRTSGYYEQYF. In DNA, the CDR3 is TGTGCCAGCAGCCGCACTAGCGGGTACTACGAGCAGTACTTC. The chain links TRBV3-1 (or the pseudogene TRBV3-2) to TRBJ2-7; TRBD2 agrees at 9 bases. V dropped 4 bases and J dropped 3; count of bases not matched to a gene: 4. There are 14 residues in the CDR3. Germline V gene sequence: CDR1 LGHDT, CDR2 YNNKEL (reference sequence).

V usage is TRBV4-3 and J usage is TRBJ2-6, with D uncertain. Germline values: CDR1 LGHNA, CDR2 YSLEER. V lost 8 bases, J lost 1 base, and 12 bases lay in between. CDR3 size: 15 residues. The CDR3 DNA follows: TGCGCCAGCTCCCTCACCAGATCTGGGGCCAACGTCCTGACTTTC. It translates to CASSLTRSGANVLTF.

The chain uses TRBV27 and TRBJ2-7; D uncertain. The CDR3 extends over 13 amino acids. The germline V gene has CDR1 MNHEY and CDR2 SMNVEV (reference sequence). Trimming removed 6 bases from V and 0 bases from J, with 9 bases in between. The DNA of the CDR3 is TGTGCCAGCAGGGTGACTGGCTCCTACGAGCAGTACTTC. Its protein product is CASRVTGSYEQYF.

This chain links TRBV10-1 with TRBJ2-7, with D possibly TRBD1 on 7 matching bases. This CDR3 comprises 14 residues. V lost 11 bases and J 3 bases, leaving 20 bases between the germline ends. Germline V gene sequence: CDR1 WNHNN, CDR2 SYGVQD (reference sequence). The CDR3 here is CAGAGQSSHYEQYF. The CDR3 nucleotides are TGCGCCGGGGCGGGACAGAGCTCACACTACGAGCAGTACTTC.

The J gene is TRBJ2-7, the V gene TRBV5-4; 9 nucleotides match TRBD2. Germline V gives CDR1 SGHNT, CDR2 YYREEE (reference sequence). The J segment lost 6 bases and the V segment lost 0 bases, leaving 7 bases of the junction unmatched. This CDR3 is built from 15 residues. The CDR3 spells CASSLAGLAGSEQYF. In nucleotides, the CDR3 is TGTGCCAGCAGCTTGGCAGGGCTAGCGGGAAGCGAGCAGTACTTC.

The rearrangement joins TRBV27 to TRBJ1-6; a weak D match, TRBD1 (6 bases). Trimming shortened V by 3 bases and J by 8 bases, and 23 bases separated the two germline ends. This CDR3 comprises 18 residues. Germline lookup yields CDR1 MNHEY and CDR2 SMNVEV (reference sequence). CDR3 bases: TGTGCCAGCAGTTTCTCACGTACCGGAGACAGGTATCATTCACCCCTCCACTTT. It is translated as CASSFSRTGDRYHSPLHF.

On this clone itself: Other nucleotide sequences in the sample specify the same CDR3. The genes are TRBV28 and TRBJ2-7; perhaps TRBD2 as D (5 bases). Trimming stripped 4 bases from V and 4 bases from J, with 5 bases between. Germline V gives CDR1 MDHEN, CDR2 SYDVKM. The CDR3 has 11 amino acids. CDR3 in DNA: TGTGCCAGCAGTTCGGGATACGAGCAGTACTTC. Its translation is CASSSGYEQYF.

CDR3 sequence reads: CASSPNRGSRNTIYF. The CDR3 coding sequence is TGTGCCAGCAGCCCAAACAGGGGAAGCAGAAACACCATATATTTT. The rearrangement uses TRBV27 and TRBJ1-3; TRBD1 agrees at 7 bases. Germline V gene sequence: CDR1 MNHEY, CDR2 SMNVEV (reference sequence). The CDR3 length is 15 residues. The V segment lost 6 bases and the J segment 5 bases; nucleotides outside the gene matches: 10.

The count of this clone is one. The chain combines TRBV7-9 with TRBJ1-1; tentatively, D is TRBD1 (6 bases). This CDR3 is 15 amino acids long. Germline CDR1 reads SEHNR; CDR2 reads FQNEAQ (reference sequence). Trimming cost V 4 bases and J 5 bases, with 17 bases left between them. CDR3 sequence (DNA): TGTGCCAGCAGCTCTGCGTTGGCCGGGACAACTGAAGCTTTCTTT. It yields the protein CASSSALAGTTEAFF.

This chain joins TRBV28 and TRBJ1-1, with 8 bases matching TRBD1. J was trimmed by 1 base and V by 2 bases; bases with no gene match: 6. CDR3 length: 16 amino acids. Germline values: CDR1 MDHEN, CDR2 SYDVKM. The DNA of the CDR3 is TGTGCCAGCAGTTTAGCAGGGGGCTATGGGAACACTGAAGCTTTCTTT. Translation gives CASSLAGGYGNTEAFF.

This chain connects TRBV9 to TRBJ2-1; TRBD2 might be the D (6 bases). From germline, CDR1 is SGDLS and CDR2 YYNGEE. Trimming took 0 bases from V and 5 from J, leaving 15 bases between them. There are 16 residues in the CDR3. The CDR3 DNA is TGTGCCAGCAGCGTAGAGACTAGTCTGGCCCACAATGAGCAGTTCTTC. Translated: CASSVETSLAHNEQFF.

This clone was detected only a few times. The CDR3 DNA reads TGTGCCAGCACCCTTCGTGCAGTCTCCTACGAGCAGTACTTC. This translates into CASTLRAVSYEQYF. The V and J genes are TRBV6-6 and TRBJ2-7, with D uncertain. This CDR3 has 14 residues. Trimming pared 7 bases from V and 0 bases from J, leaving 13 bases between. From germline, CDR1 is MNHNY and CDR2 SVGAGI (reference sequence).

Note on this clone: The sample carries other DNA sequences with the same CDR3. The genes are TRBV4-2 and TRBJ2-5; TRBD2 matches at 12 bases. This CDR3 is built from 16 residues. V gave up 4 bases and J gave up 1 base; unmatched junction bases: 4. CDR1 is LGHNA and CDR2 is YNFKEQ in the germline V gene. CDR3 DNA: TGTGCCAGCAGCCGGGGGACTAGCGGGTTCCAAGAGACCCAGTACTTC. Translated: CASSRGTSGFQETQYF.

V and J are TRBV11-3 and TRBJ2-2, with 13 bases fitting TRBD2. With V trimmed by 0 bases and J by 7 bases, 5 bases remained unmatched. CDR1 SGHNT and CDR2 YENEEA come from the germline V gene. The CDR3 extends over 17 amino acids. The CDR3: CASSLEGTSGKGGELFF. CDR3 sequence (DNA): TGTGCCAGCAGCTTAGAAGGGACTAGCGGGAAAGGCGGGGAGCTGTTTTTT.

The V and J genes are TRBV7-8 and TRBJ1-5, with TRBD1 matching 7 bases. Germline V CDR1 and CDR2: SGHVS, FQNEAQ. This CDR3 is built from 15 residues. The junction had 5 bases not matched to a gene; V was cut back by 5 bases and J by 1 base. CDR3 sequence reads: CASSGDSLSNQPQHF. The CDR3 coding sequence is TGTGCCAGCAGCGGGGACAGCCTAAGCAATCAGCCCCAGCATTTT.

J is TRBJ2-7 and V is TRBV29-1; 7 positions match TRBD2. CDR1 SQVTM and CDR2 ANQGSEA come from the germline V gene. The CDR3 consists of 15 residues. J was trimmed by 5 bases and V by 4 bases; bases with no gene match: 14. This chain's CDR3 is CSVVRRGLREDEQYF. For the CDR3, the DNA is TGCAGCGTTGTCCGTCGCGGCCTTCGGGAGGACGAGCAGTACTTC.

The chain is built from TRBV19 and TRBJ1-1, with 7 bases that match TRBD1. Germline CDR1 is LNHDA and CDR2 is SQIVND (reference sequence). The CDR3 is made up of 13 amino acids. J lost 2 bases, V lost 10 bases, and 7 bases had no gene match. The CDR3, as DNA: TGTGCCACTATGACAGGGCTCAACACTGAAGCTTTCTTT. Protein sequence: CATMTGLNTEAFF.

The chain links TRBV28 to TRBJ1-5; no definite D call. The V gene's germline CDR1 is MDHEN and CDR2 SYDVKM. V lost 3 bases and J lost 1, with 7 bases in between. The CDR3 loop spans 14 amino acids. CDR3 sequence (DNA): TGTGCCAGCAGTTTTGTCTCCAGCAATCAGCCCCAGCATTTT. This codes for CASSFVSSNQPQHF.